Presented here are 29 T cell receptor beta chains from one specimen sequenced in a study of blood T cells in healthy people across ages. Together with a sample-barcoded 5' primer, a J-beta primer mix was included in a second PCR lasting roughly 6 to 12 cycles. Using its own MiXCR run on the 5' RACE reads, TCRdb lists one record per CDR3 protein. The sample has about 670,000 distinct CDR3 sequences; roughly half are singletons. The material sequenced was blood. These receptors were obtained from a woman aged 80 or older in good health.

CDR3 sequence: CSVEGQGVYGYTF. Written as DNA, the CDR3 is TGCAGCGTTGAAGGCCAGGGAGTCTATGGCTACACCTTC. The J gene is TRBJ1-2, the V gene TRBV29-1; the D gene is possibly TRBD1 (5 bases). The germline gives CDR1 SQVTM, CDR2 ANQGSEA. V was cut by 1 base and J by 4 bases, with 10 bases left in between. The CDR3 is 13 residues long.

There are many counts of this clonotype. The CDR3 DNA reads as TGCGCCAGCACTAGCGGCCCAGCGAGTGGCGAGCAGTACTTC. Translated: CASTSGPASGEQYF. The chain links TRBV4-1 to TRBJ2-7, with TRBD2 matching over 7 bases. The germline V gene has CDR1 MGHRA and CDR2 YSYEKL. Trimming cost V 7 bases and J 6 bases; bases outside gene matches: 12. The CDR3 runs 14 residues.

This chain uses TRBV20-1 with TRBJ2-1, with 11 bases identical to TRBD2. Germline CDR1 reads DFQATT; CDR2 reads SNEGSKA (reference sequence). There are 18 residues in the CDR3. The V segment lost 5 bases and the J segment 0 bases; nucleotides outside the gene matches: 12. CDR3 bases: TGCAGTGCTGGAAGGGGACTAGCGGTTCAGAGCTCCTACAATGAGCAGTTCTTC. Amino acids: CSAGRGLAVQSSYNEQFF.

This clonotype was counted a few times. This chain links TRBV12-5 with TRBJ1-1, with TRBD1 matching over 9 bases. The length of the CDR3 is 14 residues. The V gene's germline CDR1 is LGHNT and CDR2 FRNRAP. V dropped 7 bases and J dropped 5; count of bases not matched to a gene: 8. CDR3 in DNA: TGTGCTAGTGCCCGGGGACAGGGAGGTACTGAAGCTTTCTTT. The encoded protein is CASARGQGGTEAFF.

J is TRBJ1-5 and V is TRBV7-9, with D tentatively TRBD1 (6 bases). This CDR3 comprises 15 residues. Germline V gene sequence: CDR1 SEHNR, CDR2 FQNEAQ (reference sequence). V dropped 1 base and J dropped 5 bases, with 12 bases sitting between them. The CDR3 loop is CASSLDAGVHQPQHF. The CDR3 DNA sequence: TGTGCCAGCAGCTTAGACGCAGGGGTCCATCAGCCCCAGCATTTT.

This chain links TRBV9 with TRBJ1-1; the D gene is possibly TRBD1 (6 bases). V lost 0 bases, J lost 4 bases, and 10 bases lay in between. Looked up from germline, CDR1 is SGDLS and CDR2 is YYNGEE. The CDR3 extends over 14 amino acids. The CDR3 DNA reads TGTGCCAGCAGCGTAGCTGACAGGACCACTGAAGCTTTCTTT. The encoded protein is CASSVADRTTEAFF.

The CDR3 loop is CAWRAANTGELFF. The CDR3 nucleotides read TGTGCCTGGAGAGCGGCCAACACCGGGGAGCTGTTTTTT. V gene TRBV30 combines with J gene TRBJ2-2; maybe TRBD2 (5 bases). Per the germline V gene, CDR1 is GTSNPN and CDR2 is SVGIG (reference sequence). The CDR3 runs 13 residues. V was pared by 3 bases and J by 2 bases, with 7 bases between.

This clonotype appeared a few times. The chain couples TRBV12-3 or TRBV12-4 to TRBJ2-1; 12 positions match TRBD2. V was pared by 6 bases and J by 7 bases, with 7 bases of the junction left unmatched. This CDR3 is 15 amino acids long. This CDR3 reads CASRSSGGAGNEQFF. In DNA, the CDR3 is TGTGCCAGCAGATCTAGCGGGGGGGCGGGAAATGAGCAGTTCTTC.

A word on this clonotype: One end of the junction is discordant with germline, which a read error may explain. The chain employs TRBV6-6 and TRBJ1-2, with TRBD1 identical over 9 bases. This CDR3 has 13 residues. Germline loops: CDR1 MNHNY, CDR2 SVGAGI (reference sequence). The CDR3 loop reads CTSRGGQGYGYTF. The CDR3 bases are TGTACCAGCAGAGGGGGACAGGGCTATGGCTACACCTTC.

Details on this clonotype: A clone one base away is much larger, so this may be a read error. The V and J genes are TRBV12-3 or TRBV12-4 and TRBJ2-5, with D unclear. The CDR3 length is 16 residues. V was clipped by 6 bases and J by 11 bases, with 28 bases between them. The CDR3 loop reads CASRARLAEYSNEQYF. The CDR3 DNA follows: TGTGCCAGCAGGGCCAGGTTGGCCGAGTATAGCAATGAGCAGTACTTC.

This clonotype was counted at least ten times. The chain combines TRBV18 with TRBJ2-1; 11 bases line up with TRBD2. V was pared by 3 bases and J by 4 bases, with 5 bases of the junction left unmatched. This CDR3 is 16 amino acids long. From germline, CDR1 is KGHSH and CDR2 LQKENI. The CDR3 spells CASSPPGTSGYNEQFF. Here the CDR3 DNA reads TGTGCCAGCTCACCCCCCGGGACTAGCGGTTACAATGAGCAGTTCTTC.

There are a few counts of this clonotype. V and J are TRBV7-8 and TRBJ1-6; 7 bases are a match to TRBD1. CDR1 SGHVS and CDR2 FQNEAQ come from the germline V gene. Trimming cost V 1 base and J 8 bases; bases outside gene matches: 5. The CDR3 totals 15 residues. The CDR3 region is CASSLVQGRHSPLHF. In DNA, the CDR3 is TGTGCCAGCAGCTTAGTACAGGGGAGGCATTCACCCCTCCACTTT.

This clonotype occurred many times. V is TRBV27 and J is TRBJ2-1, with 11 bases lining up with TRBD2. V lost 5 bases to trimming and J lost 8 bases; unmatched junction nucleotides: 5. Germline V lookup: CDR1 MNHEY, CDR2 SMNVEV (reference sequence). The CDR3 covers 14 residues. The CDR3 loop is CASSLIAGGYEQFF. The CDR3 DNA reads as TGTGCCAGCAGTCTCATAGCGGGAGGGTATGAGCAGTTCTTC.

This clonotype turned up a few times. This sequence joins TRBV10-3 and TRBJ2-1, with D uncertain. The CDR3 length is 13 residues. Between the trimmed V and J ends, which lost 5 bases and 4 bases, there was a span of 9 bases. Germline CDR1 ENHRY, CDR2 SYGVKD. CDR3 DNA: TGTGCCATCAGTCCTTTCGGATACAATGAGCAGTTCTTC. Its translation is CAISPFGYNEQFF.

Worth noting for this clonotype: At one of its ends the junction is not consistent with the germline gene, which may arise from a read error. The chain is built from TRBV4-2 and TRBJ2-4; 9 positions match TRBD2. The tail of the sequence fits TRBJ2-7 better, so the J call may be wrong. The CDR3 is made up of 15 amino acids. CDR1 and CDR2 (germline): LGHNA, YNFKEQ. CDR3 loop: CTSSQGAGGTYEQYF. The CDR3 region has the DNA TGTACCAGCAGCCAGGGCGCGGGGGGGACCTACGAGCAGTACTTC.

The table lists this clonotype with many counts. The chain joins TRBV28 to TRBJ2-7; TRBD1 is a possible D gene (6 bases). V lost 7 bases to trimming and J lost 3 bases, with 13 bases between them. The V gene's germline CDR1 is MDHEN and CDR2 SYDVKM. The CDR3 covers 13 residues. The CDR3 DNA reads TGTGCCAGCAAAGGACAGACCGGCTACGAGCAGTACTTC. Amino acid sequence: CASKGQTGYEQYF.

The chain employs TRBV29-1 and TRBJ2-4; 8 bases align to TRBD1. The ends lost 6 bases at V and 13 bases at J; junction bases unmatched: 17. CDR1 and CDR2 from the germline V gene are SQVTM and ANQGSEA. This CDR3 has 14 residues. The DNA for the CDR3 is TGCAGCGTCAAACCGGGACAGGTTTTGGGGGAGCAGTACTTC. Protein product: CSVKPGQVLGEQYF.

The CDR3 reads CSARLTGGIYEQFF. Here the CDR3 DNA reads TGCAGTGCTAGACTTACAGGGGGCATCTATGAGCAGTTCTTC. This chain uses TRBV20-1 with TRBJ2-1; 9 nucleotides align to TRBD1. The V gene's germline CDR1 is DFQATT and CDR2 SNEGSKA (reference sequence). Germline trimming cut 2 bases from V and 8 bases from J; bases unmatched to any gene: 7. This CDR3 has 14 residues.

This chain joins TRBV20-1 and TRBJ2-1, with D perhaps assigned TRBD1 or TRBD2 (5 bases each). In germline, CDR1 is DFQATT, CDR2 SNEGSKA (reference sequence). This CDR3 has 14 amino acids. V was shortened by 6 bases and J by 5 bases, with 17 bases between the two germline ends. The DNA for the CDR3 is TGCAGTGCCAGGGACCACCCCCGAAACAATGAGCAGTTCTTC. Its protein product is CSARDHPRNNEQFF.

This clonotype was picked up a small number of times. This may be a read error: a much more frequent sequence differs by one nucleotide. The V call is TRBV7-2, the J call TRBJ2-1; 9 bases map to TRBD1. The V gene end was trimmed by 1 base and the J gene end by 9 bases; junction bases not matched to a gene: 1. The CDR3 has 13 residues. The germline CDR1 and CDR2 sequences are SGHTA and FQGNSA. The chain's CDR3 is CASSLVTGGEQFF. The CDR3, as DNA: TGTGCCAGCAGCTTAGTGACAGGGGGTGAGCAGTTCTTC.

This CDR3 is CASGVDEPQHF. CDR3 nucleotide sequence: TGCGCCAGCGGAGTTGACGAGCCCCAGCATTTT. This rearrangement joins TRBV10-2 to TRBJ1-5; no reliable D call. CDR3 length equals 11 residues. V dropped 8 bases and J dropped 8 bases, with 10 bases sitting between them. CDR1 and CDR2 (germline): WSHSY, SAAADI.

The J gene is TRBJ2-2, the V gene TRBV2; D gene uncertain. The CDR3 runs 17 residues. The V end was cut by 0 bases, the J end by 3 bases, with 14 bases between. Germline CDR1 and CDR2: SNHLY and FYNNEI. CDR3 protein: CASSEANPSPHTGELFF. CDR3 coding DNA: TGTGCCAGCAGTGAAGCAAATCCCTCTCCGCACACCGGGGAGCTGTTTTTT.

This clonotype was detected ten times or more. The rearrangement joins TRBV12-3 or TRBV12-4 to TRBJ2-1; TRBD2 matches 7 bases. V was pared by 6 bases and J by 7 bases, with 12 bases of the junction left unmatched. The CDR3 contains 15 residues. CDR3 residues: CASRGGDPWKNEQFF. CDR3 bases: TGTGCCAGCAGGGGAGGGGACCCGTGGAAAAATGAGCAGTTCTTC.

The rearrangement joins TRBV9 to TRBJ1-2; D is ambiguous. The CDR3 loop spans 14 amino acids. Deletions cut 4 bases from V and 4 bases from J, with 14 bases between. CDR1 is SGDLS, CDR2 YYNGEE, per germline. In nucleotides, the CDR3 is TGTGCCAGCAGCCCAGGAGAGTGCCGCTATGGCTACACCTTC. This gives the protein CASSPGECRYGYTF. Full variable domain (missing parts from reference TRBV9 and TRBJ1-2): DSGVTQTPKHLITATGQRVTLRCSPRSGDLSVYWYQQSLDQGLQFLIQYYNGEERAKGNILERFSAQQFPDLHSELNLSSLELGDSALYFCASSPGECRYGYTFGSGTRLTVV.

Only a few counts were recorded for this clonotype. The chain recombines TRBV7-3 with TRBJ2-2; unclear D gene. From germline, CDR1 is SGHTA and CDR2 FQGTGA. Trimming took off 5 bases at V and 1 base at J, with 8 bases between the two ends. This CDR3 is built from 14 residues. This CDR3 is CASSVYRNTGELFF. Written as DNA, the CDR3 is TGTGCCAGCAGCGTTTATCGGAACACCGGGGAGCTGTTTTTT.

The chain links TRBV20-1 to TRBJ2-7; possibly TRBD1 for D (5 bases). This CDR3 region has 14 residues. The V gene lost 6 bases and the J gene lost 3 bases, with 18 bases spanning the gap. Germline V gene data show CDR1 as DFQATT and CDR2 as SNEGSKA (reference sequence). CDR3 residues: CSASVGRSYYEQYF. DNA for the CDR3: TGCAGTGCCTCCGTGGGGCGCTCCTACTACGAGCAGTACTTC.

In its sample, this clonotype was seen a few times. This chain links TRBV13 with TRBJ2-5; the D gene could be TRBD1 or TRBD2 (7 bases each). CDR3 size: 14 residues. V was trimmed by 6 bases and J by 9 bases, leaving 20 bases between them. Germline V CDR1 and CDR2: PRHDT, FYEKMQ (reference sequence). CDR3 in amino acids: CASRKGGGYWSQYF. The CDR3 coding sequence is TGTGCCAGCAGAAAGGGAGGGGGCTACTGGTCCCAGTACTTC.

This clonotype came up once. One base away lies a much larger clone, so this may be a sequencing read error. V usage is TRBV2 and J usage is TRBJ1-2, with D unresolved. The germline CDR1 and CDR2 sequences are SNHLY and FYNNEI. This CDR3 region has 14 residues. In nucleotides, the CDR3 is TGTGCCAGAAGTGAGAGGACCGCCAACTATGGCTACACCTTC. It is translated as CARSERTANYGYTF.

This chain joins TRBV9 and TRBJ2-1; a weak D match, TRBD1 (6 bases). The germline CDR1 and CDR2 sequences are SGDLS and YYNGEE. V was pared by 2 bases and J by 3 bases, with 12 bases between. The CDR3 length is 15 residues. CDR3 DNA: TGTGCCAGCAGCGTGACCGGGACACTCTACAATGAGCAGTTCTTC. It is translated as CASSVTGTLYNEQFF.